The 10 T cell receptor beta chains below all came from one sample that was sequenced in a study of CD8+ T cells in alopecia areata. TCR sequencing used cDNA made by reverse transcription of extracted RNA. Profiled with immunoSEQ multiplex PCR; TCRdb holds only in-frame clones, not every one. The sample lists a few hundred thousand clones; roughly two thirds were seen once. Material: CD4+ T cells sorted from blood, obtained at week 0. The origin of the receptors is a human donor with alopecia areata.

The CDR3 DNA sequence: TGTGCCAGCAGCCCAAAGGCAGATACGCAGTATTTT. Residues: CASSPKADTQYF. This chain joins TRBV7-9 and TRBJ2-3; D is ambiguous. V dropped 5 bases and J dropped 4 bases, with 7 bases sitting between them. CDR3 length equals 12 residues. Germline CDR1 SEHNR, CDR2 FQNEAQ (reference sequence). The whole variable domain, remainder taken from reference TRBV7-9 and TRBJ2-3, is DTGVSQNPRHKITKRGQNVTFRCDPISEHNRLYWYRQTLGQGPEFLTYFQNEAQLEKSRLLSDRFSAERPKGSFSTLEIQRTEQGDSAMYLCASSPKADTQYFGPGTRLTVL.

This clone came up a few times. The genes are TRBV19 and TRBJ1-1; D not certain. The CDR3 is 15 amino acids. Germline assignment: CDR1 LNHDA and CDR2 SQIVND (reference sequence). V was pared by 5 bases and J by 3 bases, with 16 bases between. CDR3 bases: TGTGCCAGTAGTCCGTCGGTCTGGGTGGACACTGAAGCTTTCTTT. Translating it yields CASSPSVWVDTEAFF.

The chain has TRBV7-9 and TRBJ2-7, with 10 positions matching TRBD1. This CDR3 is 14 amino acids long. Trimming took 5 bases from V and 2 from J; bases not matched to a gene: 3. CDR1 is SEHNR and CDR2 is FQNEAQ in the germline V gene (reference sequence). The CDR3, as DNA: TGTGCCAGCAGCCCCGGGACAGGGGCCTACGAGCAGTACTTC. Protein sequence: CASSPGTGAYEQYF. Full variable domain (remainder filled in from reference TRBV7-9 and TRBJ2-7): DTGVSQNPRHKITKRGQNVTFRCDPISEHNRLYWYRQTLGQGPEFLTYFQNEAQLEKSRLLSDRFSAERPKGSFSTLEIQRTEQGDSAMYLCASSPGTGAYEQYFGPGTRLTVT.

J is TRBJ1-6 and V is TRBV7-3; D not certain. The length of the CDR3 is 13 residues. Germline CDR1 SGHTA, CDR2 FQGTGA. Trimming removed 1 base from V and 15 bases from J, with 13 bases in between. As DNA, the CDR3 is TGTGCCAGCAGCTTAAACCCTTCTGTGCGCCTCCACTTT. It specifies CASSLNPSVRLHF. Complete variable domain (other parts from reference TRBV7-3 and TRBJ1-6): GAGVSQTPSNKVTEKGKYVELRCDPISGHTALYWYRQSLGQGPEFLIYFQGTGAADDSGLPNDRFFAVRPEGSVSTLKIQRTERGDSAVYLCASSLNPSVRLHFGNGTRLTVT.

The chain joins TRBV4-2 to TRBJ1-6, with TRBD1 as a possible D gene (5 bases). This CDR3 region has 16 residues. V lost 1 base, J lost 5 bases, and 12 bases lay in between. CDR1 and CDR2 from the germline V gene are LGHNA and YNFKEQ. The CDR3 spells CASSQGQGLNNSPLHF. The CDR3 bases are TGTGCCAGCAGCCAAGGGCAGGGTTTGAATAATTCACCCCTCCACTTT.

The genes are TRBV5-1 and TRBJ2-1; D uncertain. V was pared by 3 bases and J by 15 bases, with 16 bases between. The germline V gene has CDR1 SGHRS and CDR2 YFSETQ. This CDR3 region has 12 residues. Here the CDR3 reads CASSYELGSPFF. CDR3 bases: TGCGCCAGCAGCTATGAGTTAGGTTCACCGTTCTTC.

This rearrangement joins TRBV30 to TRBJ2-6; 12 bases agree with TRBD1. The CDR3 length is 15 residues. Germline lookup yields CDR1 GTSNPN and CDR2 SVGIG (reference sequence). J was trimmed by 2 bases and V by 6 bases; bases with no gene match: 2. In DNA, the CDR3 is TGTGCCTGCGGGACAGGGGGCCCTGGGGCCAACGTCCTGACTTTC. Its protein product is CACGTGGPGANVLTF.

V usage is TRBV10-3 and J usage is TRBJ1-2, with TRBD1 as a possible D gene (5 bases). Germline V CDR1 and CDR2: ENHRY, SYGVKD. The V gene lost 10 bases and the J gene lost 6 bases, with 18 bases spanning the gap. The length of the CDR3 is 13 residues. For the CDR3, the DNA is TGTGCCACCCACCGGGGGGTCTCGGATGGCTACACCTTC. It specifies CATHRGVSDGYTF.

This clone turned up a few times. The rearrangement joins TRBV29-1 to TRBJ2-3, with unresolved D. Germline V gives CDR1 SQVTM, CDR2 ANQGSEA. This CDR3 region has 12 residues. V shed 7 bases and J shed 1 base, with 9 bases lying between them. The CDR3 DNA is TGCAGCGCTGCGACTGGCACAGATACGCAGTATTTT. Amino acid sequence: CSAATGTDTQYF.

The chain couples TRBV1 to TRBJ2-1; TRBD2 was called by the table and not checked on the DNA. TRBV1 is designated a pseudogene. CDR3 size: 18 residues. CDR3: CTSSQEVSRLSSYNEQFF. In DNA, the CDR3 is TGCACCAGCAGCCAAGAGGTGTCAAGACTTAGCTCCTACAATGAGCAGTTCTTC.